This TCR beta chain was captured in a study of Graves' ophthalmopathy and Graves' hyperthyroidism. Study findings and constraints: Thyroid clonotypes that were expanded above 0.001 frequency mostly also appeared in blood.

This clonotype was found many times. Its target is unknown. Pregnant or lactating patients and those with other autoimmune diseases or uncontrolled infections were excluded. The authors amplified TCR beta CDR3 regions from RNA transcripts. Second-round multiplex PCR came after a first-round RT-PCR that employed HTBI primers. TCRdb independently ran MiXCR on the multiplex PCR reads; one entry per CDR3 protein. The table has 620,000 or so distinct CDR3 sequences, about a fifth seen once. This CDR3 contains 17 residues. With 4 bases removed from V and 3 bases from J, the gap between germline ends came to 22 bases. CDR1 MNHNS and CDR2 SASEGT come from the germline V gene.

This chain uses TRBV6-1 with TRBJ2-7, with D perhaps TRBD2 (6 bases). The source of this sequence is a woman aged 18-30 years with stable Graves' hyperthyroidism. Some clones in this sample may be carry-over from other donors' samples. The sample consisted of peripheral blood. Here the CDR3 DNA reads TGTGCCAGCAGTGCATATGGGGGGACTCAAGGACTCTACGAGCAGTACTTC. The encoded protein is CASSAYGGTQGLYEQYF.